These 23 T cell receptor beta chains were sequenced from one sample in a study of cytomegalovirus exposure and HLA in healthy donors. Amplification used 60 Vbeta primers and 13 Jbeta primers. Using immunoSEQ multiplex PCR, the repertoire was profiled, and TCRdb retains in-frame clones only, with some absent. The repertoire includes about 130,000 clones, approximately 69% of them detected once, and approximately 6.3% sits in the top ten. The sequenced sample was PBMCs. These receptors all come from a man in his forties in good health and CMV-seropositive.

This sequence joins TRBV7-9 and TRBJ2-7; 8 bases are a match to TRBD2. With V trimmed by 5 bases and J by 7 bases, 16 bases remained unmatched. CDR3 length equals 16 residues. CDR1 is SEHNR, CDR2 FQNEAQ, per germline (reference sequence). CDR3 DNA: TGTGCCAGCAGCGTAATGGTACTAGCGGCTCAAGGGGAGCAGTACTTC. Translated: CASSVMVLAAQGEQYF.

The chain has TRBV2 and TRBJ2-2; maybe TRBD2 (5 bases). V was pared by 4 bases and J by 4 bases, with 10 bases between. The CDR3 spans 14 residues. Germline CDR1 SNHLY, CDR2 FYNNEI. CDR3 in amino acids: CASSVAGSTGELFF. The CDR3 bases are TGTGCCAGCAGTGTGGCGGGTAGCACCGGGGAGCTGTTTTTT.

The chain has TRBV19 and TRBJ2-2, with TRBD1 as a possible D gene (6 bases). Germline CDR1 and CDR2: LNHDA and SQIVND (reference sequence). Trimming stripped 5 bases from V and 6 bases from J, with 7 bases between. The CDR3 has 12 residues. The CDR3 is CASSPGAGELFF. CDR3 DNA: TGTGCCAGTAGTCCAGGGGCCGGGGAGCTGTTTTTT.

The rearrangement joins TRBV6-6 to TRBJ2-1, with 10 positions matching TRBD2. CDR3 length: 16 amino acids. Germline CDR1 and CDR2: MNHNY and SVGAGI (reference sequence). Germline trimming cut 6 bases from V and 6 bases from J; bases unmatched to any gene: 11. The DNA for the CDR3 is TGTGCCAGCAGACCCCCTACTAGCGGGACACCCAATGAGCAGTTCTTC. The encoded protein is CASRPPTSGTPNEQFF.

The CDR3 protein is CASSPLGQGGTEAFF. The CDR3 DNA reads as TGTGCCAGCAGTCCGTTGGGACAGGGTGGGACTGAAGCTTTCTTT. The genes are TRBV28 and TRBJ1-1, with 9 positions matching TRBD1. This CDR3 spans 15 amino acids. CDR1 and CDR2 from the germline V gene are MDHEN and SYDVKM. Germline trimming cut 5 bases from V and 5 bases from J; bases unmatched to any gene: 9.

In this sample, this clone turned up a few times. The genes are TRBV28 and TRBJ1-5, with 9 bases lining up with TRBD1. The CDR3 is 14 residues long. Germline V gene sequence: CDR1 MDHEN, CDR2 SYDVKM. Unmatched junction bases numbered 7, after V lost 8 bases and J lost 5 bases. The CDR3 region is CASGGGQGHQPQHF. CDR3 nucleotide sequence: TGTGCCAGCGGGGGAGGACAGGGGCATCAGCCCCAGCATTTT.

V and J are TRBV19 and TRBJ2-3; no definite D call. This CDR3 region has 15 residues. The germline V gene encodes CDR1 LNHDA and CDR2 SQIVND (reference sequence). Trimming removed 4 bases from V and 1 base from J, with 12 bases in between. For the CDR3, the DNA is TGTGCCAGTAGTAGGCCCCGGGTGGGCACAGATACGCAGTATTTT. Residues: CASSRPRVGTDTQYF.

V and J are TRBV7-8 and TRBJ1-2, with TRBD1 as a possible D gene (6 bases). The CDR3 covers 15 residues. Between the trimmed V and J ends, which lost 2 bases and 2 bases, there was a span of 12 bases. The V gene's germline CDR1 is SGHVS and CDR2 FQNEAQ. CDR3 nucleotide sequence: TGTGCCAGCAGCTTAAAACAGGGAGCAAACTATGGCTACACCTTC. The encoded protein is CASSLKQGANYGYTF.

The chain couples TRBV2 to TRBJ1-2; TRBD1 matches 7 bases. V gave up 4 bases and J gave up 5 bases; unmatched junction bases: 7. From germline, CDR1 is SNHLY and CDR2 FYNNEI. The CDR3 has 14 amino acids. The CDR3 nucleotides are TGTGCCAGCAGTGCCCAGACAGGGAGGTATGGCTACACCTTC. Translated, it gives CASSAQTGRYGYTF. Full variable domain (missing parts from reference TRBV2 and TRBJ1-2): EPEVTQTPSHQVTQMGQEVILRCVPISNHLYFYWYRQILGQKVEFLVSFYNNEISEKSEIFDDQFSVERPDGSNFTLKIRSTKLEDSAMYFCASSAQTGRYGYTFGSGTRLTVV.

The chain joins TRBV30 to TRBJ2-3; TRBD2 is a possible D gene (6 bases). CDR3 length: 14 amino acids. Trimming shortened V by 0 bases and J by 1 base, and 8 bases separated the two germline ends. From germline, CDR1 is GTSNPN and CDR2 SVGIG (reference sequence). DNA for the CDR3: TGTGCCTGGAGTGTTTCGGGGGGCACAGATACGCAGTATTTT. Translated, it gives CAWSVSGGTDTQYF. The full variable domain, rest sourced from reference TRBV30 and TRBJ2-3, is SQTIHQWPATLVQPVGSPLSLECTVEGTSNPNLYWYRQAAGRGLQLLFYSVGIGQISSEVPQNLSASRPQDRQFILSSKKLLLSDSGFYLCAWSVSGGTDTQYFGPGTRLTVL.

CDR3 amino acids: CASGLVAFLRGRTDTQYF. In DNA form, the CDR3 reads TGTGCTAGTGGTTTGGTCGCTTTTTTGCGGGGACGCACAGATACGCAGTATTTT. The gene calls are TRBV12-5 and TRBJ2-3, with a possible D match to TRBD2 (6 bases). The CDR3 runs 18 residues. Trimming took 0 bases from V and 1 from J, leaving 17 bases between them. CDR1 and CDR2 from the germline V gene are LGHNT and FRNRAP.

A few counts support this clone. The rearrangement links TRBV27 to TRBJ2-7, with 13 bases that match TRBD2. Per the germline V gene, CDR1 is MNHEY and CDR2 is SMNVEV (reference sequence). The length of the CDR3 is 15 residues. J gave up 5 bases and V 4 bases, and 5 bases lay outside the gene matches. The CDR3 loop reads CASSSTGTSGDEQYF. For the CDR3, the DNA is TGTGCCAGCAGTTCCACCGGGACTAGCGGGGACGAGCAGTACTTC.

The chain uses TRBV29-1 and TRBJ1-5; 7 bases are a match to TRBD1. The V and J ends lost 4 bases and 2 bases, in that order; junction bases with no gene match: 5. The length of the CDR3 is 14 residues. Germline V gives CDR1 SQVTM, CDR2 ANQGSEA. CDR3: CSVGLGQGNQPQHF. The CDR3 coding sequence is TGCAGCGTTGGCTTAGGACAGGGCAATCAGCCCCAGCATTTT.

Regarding this clone: Compared with germline, one end of the junction differs, possibly owing to a read error. V usage is TRBV2 and J usage is TRBJ1-1, with 7 bases identical to TRBD1. The length of the CDR3 is 14 residues. Germline V gene lookup returns CDR1 SNHLY and CDR2 FYNNEI. The CDR3, as DNA: TGTGCCAGCATCCCGAGGACAGGCGACACTGAGGCTTTCTTT. Protein sequence: CASIPRTGDTEAFF.

The J gene is TRBJ1-3, the V gene TRBV5-1; D possibly corresponds to TRBD1 (5 bases). Germline V lookup: CDR1 SGHRS, CDR2 YFSETQ. The CDR3 runs to 17 residues. Trimming stripped 0 bases from V and 0 bases from J, with 13 bases between. CDR3 coding DNA: TGCGCCAGCAGCTTGGGTCAGGGTACAGGCTCTGGAAACACCATATATTTT. It yields the protein CASSLGQGTGSGNTIYF.

The chain recombines TRBV19 with TRBJ2-3, with D possibly being TRBD2 (6 bases). The CDR3 consists of 16 residues. Looked up from germline, CDR1 is LNHDA and CDR2 is SQIVND (reference sequence). Trimming left V 5 bases short and J 2 bases short, with 17 bases between. The CDR3 bases are TGTGCCAGTAGTCCCCGGTGGGCGGGGAACACAGATACGCAGTATTTT. This encodes CASSPRWAGNTDTQYF.

V is TRBV21-1 and J is TRBJ2-4; TRBD2, the table's D call, was not compared with the DNA. TRBV21-1 is a pseudogene segment. The CDR3 is made up of 13 amino acids. For the CDR3, the DNA is TGTGCCAGCAGCATGATCGGTTGTAACATTCAGTACTTC. As protein: CASSMIGCNIQYF.

The genes are TRBV14 and TRBJ1-2; the match to TRBD1 covers 8 bases. Germline V CDR1 and CDR2: SGHDN, FVKESK. The CDR3 runs 17 residues. The V and J ends lost 0 bases and 5 bases, in that order; junction bases with no gene match: 11. The CDR3 spells CASSQDLVATGAYGYTF. In nucleotides, the CDR3 is TGTGCCAGCAGCCAAGATCTTGTGGCGACAGGGGCATATGGCTACACCTTC.

This clone has only a few counts. CDR3 in DNA: TGTGCCAGCAGCGGACAGGTCTACACCTTC. Translating gives CASSGQVYTF. The chain couples TRBV2 to TRBJ1-2; 7 bases align to TRBD1. The V and J ends lost 6 bases and 10 bases, in that order; junction bases with no gene match: 2. The V gene's germline CDR1 is SNHLY and CDR2 FYNNEI. This CDR3 spans 10 amino acids.

The V and J genes are TRBV6-4 and TRBJ1-6; 10 bases line up with TRBD1. Germline V lookup: CDR1 MRHNA, CDR2 SNTAGT. The CDR3 has 14 amino acids. Losses at the gene ends were 5 bases for V and 8 bases for J; bases not matched to a gene: 3. The CDR3 region has the DNA TGTGCCAGCAGTCCCGGGACAGGGGATTCACCCCTCCACTTT. This sequence encodes CASSPGTGDSPLHF.

The V and J genes are TRBV12-5 and TRBJ1-4; 7 bases line up with TRBD1. The CDR3 spans 20 residues. Per germline, CDR1 LGHNT and CDR2 FRNRAP. The trim removed 1 base at V and 0 bases at J, leaving 14 bases unmatched. In DNA form, the CDR3 reads TGTGCTAGTGGTTTGGCGAAGGGAACAGGGGCTCTCGCAACTAATGAAAAACTGTTTTTT. Amino acids: CASGLAKGTGALATNEKLFF.

The J gene is TRBJ2-2, the V gene TRBV11-2; the D is unclear. The germline V gene encodes CDR1 SGHAT and CDR2 FQNNGV. Trimming stripped 5 bases from V and 8 bases from J, with 6 bases between. The CDR3 length is 11 residues. The CDR3 loop reads CASSLSGELFF. DNA for the CDR3: TGTGCCAGCAGCCTATCGGGGGAGCTGTTTTTT.

The CDR3 DNA reads as TGTGCCAGCAGCACCCACGGGACAGGTACCTACGAGCAGTACTTC. Protein: CASSTHGTGTYEQYF. The chain links TRBV13 to TRBJ2-7; 8 bases are a match to TRBD1. Germline loops: CDR1 PRHDT, CDR2 FYEKMQ (reference sequence). Germline trimming cut 5 bases from V and 2 bases from J; bases unmatched to any gene: 8. The CDR3 sequence is 15 residues long.